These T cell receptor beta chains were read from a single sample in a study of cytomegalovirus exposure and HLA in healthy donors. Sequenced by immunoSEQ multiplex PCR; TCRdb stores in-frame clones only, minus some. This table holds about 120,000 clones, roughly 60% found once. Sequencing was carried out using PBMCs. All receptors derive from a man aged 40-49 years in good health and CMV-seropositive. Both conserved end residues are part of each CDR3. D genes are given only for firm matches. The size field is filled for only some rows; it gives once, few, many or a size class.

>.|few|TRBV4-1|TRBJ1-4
TGCGCCAGCAGCCAAGGAACGGGTATCAAGGAAAAACTGTTTTTT
CASSQGTGIKEKLFF
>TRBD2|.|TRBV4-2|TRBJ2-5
TGTGCCAGCAGCCAAGAGGTACTAGCGGGAGGGCACCAAGAGACCCAGTACTTC
CASSQEVLAGGHQETQYF
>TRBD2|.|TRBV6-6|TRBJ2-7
TGTGCCAGCAGTTACGGTTCGGGGGGAGTCCAATACGAGCAGTACTTC
CASSYGSGGVQYEQYF
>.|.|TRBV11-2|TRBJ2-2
TGTGCCAGCAGCCCAACGAGGGCCGGGGAGCTGTTTTTT
CASSPTRAGELFF
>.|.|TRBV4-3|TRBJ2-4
TGCGCCAGCAGCCAAGTGGGAGCTGTCAAAAACATTCAGTACTTC
CASSQVGAVKNIQYF
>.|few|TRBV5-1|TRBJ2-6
TGCGCCAGCAGCTTTGACAGCTCTGGGGCCAACGTCCTGACTTTC
CASSFDSSGANVLTF
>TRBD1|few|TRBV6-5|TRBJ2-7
TGTGCCAGCAGTTACAGGACAGGGGCGAACGAGCAGTACTTC
CASSYRTGANEQYF
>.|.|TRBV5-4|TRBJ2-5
TGTGCCAGCAGCTTGGAATTCGGGGGGACCCAGTACTTC
CASSLEFGGTQYF
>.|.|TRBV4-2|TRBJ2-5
TGTGCCAGCAGCCACCGAGCCGACCAGCGGGAAGAGACCCAGTACTTC
CASSHRADQREETQYF
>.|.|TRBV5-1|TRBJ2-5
TGCGCCAGCATCCTGGGGGCCGCGGGTGGAGAGACCCAGTACTTC
CASILGAAGGETQYF
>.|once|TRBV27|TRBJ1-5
TGTGCCAGCATCCCCGACAGCTTCCCAAATCATCCCCAGCATTTT
CASIPDSFPNHPQHF
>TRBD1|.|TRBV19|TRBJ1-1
TGTGCCAGTAGTATCAGGGACAGGGTTGGGGCTTTCTTT
CASSIRDRVGAFF
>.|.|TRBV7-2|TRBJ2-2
TGTGCCAGCAGCGACAGGAACACCGGGGAGCTGTTTTTT
CASSDRNTGELFF
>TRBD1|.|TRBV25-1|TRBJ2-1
TGTGCCAGCAGTGACTGGGGACAGGGGGACTACAATGAGCAGTTCTTC
CASSDWGQGDYNEQFF
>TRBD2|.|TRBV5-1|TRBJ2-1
TGCGCCAGCAGTAGGGAGGGGCAGGCGTTCTACAATGAGCAGTTCTTC
CASSREGQAFYNEQFF
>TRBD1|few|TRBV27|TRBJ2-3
TGTGCCAGCAGTTCACCGGGACAGGGGGTAGTAACAGATACGCAGTATTTT
CASSSPGQGVVTDTQYF
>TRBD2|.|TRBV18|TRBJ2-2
TGTGCCAGCTCACCACCGTGGACTAGCGGCGCGAACACCGGGGAGCTGTTTTTT
CASSPPWTSGANTGELFF
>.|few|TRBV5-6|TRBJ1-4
TGTGCCAGCAGCTTGTCGTCGGTGTGGTTTAAAGAAAAACTGTTTTTT
CASSLSSVWFKEKLFF
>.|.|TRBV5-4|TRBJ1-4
TGTGCCAGCAGCCTGGGGGGCCGCATTGCTAATGAAAAACTGTTTTTT
CASSLGGRIANEKLFF
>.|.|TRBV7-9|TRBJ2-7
TGTGCCAGCACTCTGGGCAGGGCAACCTACGAGCAGTACTTC
CASTLGRATYEQYF
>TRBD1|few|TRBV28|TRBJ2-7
TGTGCCAGCAGTTCCCCCGGGACAGGGTCCGAGCAGTACTTC
CASSSPGTGSEQYF
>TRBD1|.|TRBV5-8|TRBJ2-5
TGTGCCAGCAGCGGCGGCAGGGGGATGCGAGAGACCCAGTACTTC
CASSGGRGMRETQYF
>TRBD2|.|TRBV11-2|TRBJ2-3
TGTGCCAGCAGGCCCAGCGGGGGTACGCAGTATTTT
CASRPSGGTQYF
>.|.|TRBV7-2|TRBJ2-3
TGTGCCAGCAGCCAGGGGGCGGGGGGGCCCTGGGGGACAGATACGCAGTATTTT
CASSQGAGGPWGTDTQYF
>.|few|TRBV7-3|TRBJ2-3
TGTGCCAGCAGCTTCGCGGCAAACACAGATACGCAGTATTTT
CASSFAANTDTQYF
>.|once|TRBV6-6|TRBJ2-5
TGTGCCAGCGGGCCCCTTGAAGTAGAGACCCAGTACTTC
CASGPLEVETQYF
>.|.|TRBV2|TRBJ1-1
TGTGCCAGCAGAGTCAGGGCGCCTTACACTGAAGCTTTCTTT
CASRVRAPYTEAFF
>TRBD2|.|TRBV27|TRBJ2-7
TGTGCCAGCAGGGTAACAGGACTAGCGGGAGAGCAGTACTTC
CASRVTGLAGEQYF
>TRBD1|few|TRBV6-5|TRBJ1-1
TGTGCCAGCAGTACAGGGGGCTCGAACACTGAAGCTTTCTTT
CASSTGGSNTEAFF
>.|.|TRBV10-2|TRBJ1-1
TGCGCCAGCAGTGAGAACGGTTCGGGGACTGAAGCTTTCTTT
CASSENGSGTEAFF
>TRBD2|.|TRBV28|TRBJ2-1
TGTGCCAGCAGTACCGCCGGGACTAGCGGGAGCAATGAGCAGTTCTTC
CASSTAGTSGSNEQFF
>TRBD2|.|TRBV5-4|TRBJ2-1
TGTGCCAGCAGCGAGTCTAGCGGGTACTCCTACAATGAGCAGTTCTTC
CASSESSGYSYNEQFF
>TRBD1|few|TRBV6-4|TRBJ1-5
TGTGCCAGCAGCCTAAGGACAGGGTCACCCAATCAGCCCCAGCATTTT
CASSLRTGSPNQPQHF
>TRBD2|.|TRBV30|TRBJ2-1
TGTGCCTGGAGTGTAATAGCGGGAGGGAATGAGCAGTTCTTC
CAWSVIAGGNEQFF
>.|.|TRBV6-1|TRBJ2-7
TGTGCCAGCAGTGAACTTTCGGGGGACGAGCAGTACTTC
CASSELSGDEQYF
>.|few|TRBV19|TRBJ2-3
TGTGCCAGTAGTATCGGCGGACATAGCACAGATACGCAGTATTTT
CASSIGGHSTDTQYF
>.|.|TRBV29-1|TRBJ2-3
TGCAGCGTTGCTGTGGGGCTGGCAGATACGCAGTATTTT
CSVAVGLADTQYF
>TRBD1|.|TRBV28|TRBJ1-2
TGTGCCAGCAGGACGGACAGGGGTAACTATGGCTACACCTTC
CASRTDRGNYGYTF
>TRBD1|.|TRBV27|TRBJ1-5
TGTGCCAGCAGTTACCGGGACAGGGGTCAGCCCCAGCATTTT
CASSYRDRGQPQHF
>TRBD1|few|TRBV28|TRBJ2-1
TGTGCCAGCGCGACAGGGGGGGCCTACAATGAGCAGTTCTTC
CASATGGAYNEQFF
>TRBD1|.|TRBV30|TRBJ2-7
TGTGCCTGGAGTGTAGAGACAGGGGGCTACGAGCAGTACTTC
CAWSVETGGYEQYF
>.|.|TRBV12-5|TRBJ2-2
TGTGCTAGTGGTTTGACAGTAACCGGGGAGCTGTTTTTT
CASGLTVTGELFF
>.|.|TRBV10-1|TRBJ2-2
TGCGCCAGCAGTGAATGGGGGCTAACCGGGGAGCTGTTTTTT
CASSEWGLTGELFF
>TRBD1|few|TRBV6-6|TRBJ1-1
TGTGCCACCATAGAACCGGGACAGGGTGCGAACACTGAAGCTTTCTTT
CATIEPGQGANTEAFF